What follows are 19 T cell receptor beta chains derived from one specimen sequenced in a study of T-cell memory formation after mild COVID-19. TCRdb processed the 5' RACE reads anew with MiXCR; each CDR3 protein has one entry. The sample shows 100,000 to 130,000 distinct CDR3 sequences, 15% to 20% of them seen only once. The sample comprised PBMCs or a T cell subset sorted from them (not recorded which). These TCRs come from a man in his late teens or twenties who had mild COVID-19 (a few samples of this study predate the infection). Cell type and time point are not known.

This clonotype was picked up a small number of times. The rearrangement links TRBV12-3 or TRBV12-4 to TRBJ2-3; D possibly corresponds to TRBD1 (5 bases). This CDR3 comprises 13 residues. The V end was cut by 6 bases, the J end by 2 bases, with 9 bases between. The CDR3 nucleotides are TGTGCCAGCAGCCCAGGGTACACAGATACGCAGTATTTT. Its translation is CASSPGYTDTQYF.

V gene TRBV5-1 combines with J gene TRBJ2-7; 9 positions match TRBD1. This CDR3 is 14 amino acids long. Unmatched junction bases numbered 8, after V lost 4 bases and J lost 6 bases. Per the germline V gene, CDR1 is SGHRS and CDR2 is YFSETQ. Here the CDR3 DNA reads TGCGCCAGCAGCCCCCCGGGACAGGGTCGCGAGCAGTACTTC. Its translation: CASSPPGQGREQYF.

The chain is built from TRBV7-9 and TRBJ2-6; D remains unclear. Germline V gene data show CDR1 as SEHNR and CDR2 as FQNEAQ (reference sequence). The CDR3 is 13 amino acids. V dropped 5 bases and J dropped 4 bases, with 6 bases sitting between them. CDR3 loop: CASSPLGANVLTF. CDR3 DNA sequence: TGTGCCAGCAGCCCCCTAGGGGCCAACGTCCTGACTTTC.

This clonotype showed up just a few times. J is TRBJ2-3 and V is TRBV9; 12 nucleotides align to TRBD2. CDR3 length: 16 residues. V lost 5 bases to trimming and J lost 0 bases; unmatched junction nucleotides: 4. CDR1 and CDR2 from the germline V gene are SGDLS and YYNGEE. The CDR3 spells CASSPGTSGSTDTQYF. The CDR3 region has the DNA TGTGCCAGCAGTCCCGGGACTAGCGGGAGCACAGATACGCAGTATTTT.

This clonotype was recorded a few times. CDR3 DNA sequence: TGCGCCAGCAGCTTGGACGGGACACAAGAGACCCAGTACTTC. Translated: CASSLDGTQETQYF. The chain joins TRBV5-1 to TRBJ2-5, with D possibly matching TRBD1 (6 bases). Looked up from germline, CDR1 is SGHRS and CDR2 is YFSETQ. V was clipped by 0 bases and J by 2 bases, with 8 bases between them. This CDR3 contains 14 residues.

V and J are TRBV5-1 and TRBJ2-3, with D perhaps TRBD1 (6 bases). The germline V gene encodes CDR1 SGHRS and CDR2 YFSETQ. Trimming took 1 base from V and 5 from J, leaving 14 bases between them. This CDR3 region has 15 residues. The CDR3 region is CASSLYSGAGDTQYF. Here the CDR3 DNA reads TGCGCCAGCAGCTTGTATTCAGGGGCAGGAGATACGCAGTATTTT.

This clonotype was counted only a few times. The CDR3 protein is CASSPQTGLASDTQYF. The CDR3 bases are TGCGCCAGCTCCCCCCAAACCGGACTAGCGTCAGATACGCAGTATTTT. This rearrangement joins TRBV5-1 to TRBJ2-3, with 9 bases identical to TRBD2. CDR3 length: 16 residues. The junction had 13 bases not matched to a gene; V was cut back by 7 bases and J by 4 bases. CDR1 is SGHRS, CDR2 YFSETQ, per germline.

The rearrangement joins TRBV24-1 to TRBJ2-5; no definite D call. This CDR3 has 13 amino acids. The V end was cut by 12 bases, the J end by 3 bases, with 16 bases between. CDR1 and CDR2 from the germline V gene are KGHDR and SFDVKD. CDR3 nucleotides: TGTGCCGCATCTGGACGGTCGAAAGAGACCCAGTACTTC. It encodes CAASGRSKETQYF.

The chain's CDR3 is CASSLEGGETQYF. CDR3 in DNA: TGCGCCAGCAGCTTGGAGGGAGGGGAGACCCAGTACTTC. The chain couples TRBV5-1 to TRBJ2-5, with 7 bases identical to TRBD2. The CDR3 extends over 13 amino acids. The germline V gene encodes CDR1 SGHRS and CDR2 YFSETQ. V was pared by 0 bases and J by 5 bases, with 1 base of the junction left unmatched.

The chain joins TRBV5-1 to TRBJ2-1; 8 bases align to TRBD2. Germline V gene sequence: CDR1 SGHRS, CDR2 YFSETQ. J gave up 1 base and V 8 bases, and 8 bases lay outside the gene matches. The CDR3 contains 15 residues. The DNA for the CDR3 is TGCGCCAGTGATAGCGGGGACCATTCCTACAATGAGCAGTTCTTC. Its translation: CASDSGDHSYNEQFF.

This chain connects TRBV12-3 or TRBV12-4 to TRBJ2-1; TRBD2 agrees at 11 bases. The CDR3 has 14 residues. Germline trimming cut 5 bases from V and 5 bases from J; bases unmatched to any gene: 2. CDR3 loop: CASSTSGGNNEQFF. CDR3 bases: TGTGCCAGCAGTACTAGCGGGGGTAACAATGAGCAGTTCTTC.

This clonotype was seen only a few times. This sequence joins TRBV27 and TRBJ1-2, with TRBD1 as a possible D gene (6 bases). This CDR3 comprises 15 residues. V lost 0 bases and J lost 8, with 16 bases in between. Germline values: CDR1 MNHEY, CDR2 SMNVEV (reference sequence). The CDR3 here is CASSLSDRLGKGYTF. DNA of the CDR3: TGTGCCAGCAGTTTATCAGACAGGCTCGGGAAGGGCTACACCTTC.

The chain is built from TRBV12-3 or TRBV12-4 and TRBJ1-4, with D possibly matching TRBD1 (5 bases). The ends were cut back, 2 bases at V and 7 bases at J, with 8 bases in the middle. The CDR3 totals 13 residues. CDR3: CASSLKGTEKLFF. The CDR3 DNA reads as TGTGCCAGCAGTTTAAAAGGGACTGAAAAACTGTTTTTT.

J is TRBJ1-5 and V is TRBV20-1; TRBD1 aligns across 9 bases. The length of the CDR3 is 15 residues. Germline V gene data show CDR1 as DFQATT and CDR2 as SNEGSKA (reference sequence). Losses at the gene ends were 0 bases for V and 5 bases for J; bases not matched to a gene: 5. The CDR3 spells CSARDRQGGHQPQHF. DNA of the CDR3: TGCAGTGCTAGAGATAGACAGGGGGGCCATCAGCCCCAGCATTTT.

The chain has TRBV28 and TRBJ2-1; D gene ambiguous. The CDR3 spans 14 residues. Germline loops: CDR1 MDHEN, CDR2 SYDVKM. Trimming removed 5 bases from V and 2 bases from J, with 10 bases in between. CDR3 DNA: TGTGCCAGCAGTCTCATAGGAGCCTACAATGAGCAGTTCTTC. This gives the protein CASSLIGAYNEQFF.

This rearrangement joins TRBV6-6 to TRBJ2-5; D is perhaps TRBD2 (7 bases). The CDR3 has 16 residues. Per germline, CDR1 MNHNY and CDR2 SVGAGI (reference sequence). V was cut by 5 bases and J by 1 base, with 17 bases left in between. CDR3 bases: TGTGCCAGCAGTCCCGGGGGGAACAGGGCCCAAGAGACCCAGTACTTC. It specifies CASSPGGNRAQETQYF.

This clonotype was seen a few times. The rearrangement uses TRBV27 and TRBJ2-7; possibly TRBD2 for D (7 bases). The V end was cut by 8 bases, the J end by 4 bases, with 18 bases between. Germline V CDR1 and CDR2: MNHEY, SMNVEV (reference sequence). The CDR3 loop spans 14 amino acids. The CDR3 sequence: CASSSAGALYEQYV. In DNA form, the CDR3 reads TGTGCCAGCTCCTCGGCGGGGGCCCTATACGAGCAGTACGTC.

The genes are TRBV6-5 and TRBJ2-2; D is ambiguous. CDR3 length: 15 amino acids. Trimming shortened V by 5 bases and J by 1 base, and 11 bases separated the two germline ends. The V gene's germline CDR1 is MNHEY and CDR2 SVGAGI. The CDR3 here is CASSPGPQNTGELFF. The CDR3 nucleotides are TGTGCCAGCAGTCCAGGACCCCAGAACACCGGGGAGCTGTTTTTT.

The sample holds many counts of this clonotype. The genes are TRBV5-1 and TRBJ2-5; 10 bases are shared with TRBD1. The CDR3 covers 17 residues. J gave up 4 bases and V 3 bases, and 12 bases lay outside the gene matches. Germline V lookup: CDR1 SGHRS, CDR2 YFSETQ. The CDR3 region has the DNA TGCGCCAGCAGCTCGGGGACAGGGGAGTCGAGAGGAGAGACCCAGTACTTC. This sequence encodes CASSSGTGESRGETQYF.